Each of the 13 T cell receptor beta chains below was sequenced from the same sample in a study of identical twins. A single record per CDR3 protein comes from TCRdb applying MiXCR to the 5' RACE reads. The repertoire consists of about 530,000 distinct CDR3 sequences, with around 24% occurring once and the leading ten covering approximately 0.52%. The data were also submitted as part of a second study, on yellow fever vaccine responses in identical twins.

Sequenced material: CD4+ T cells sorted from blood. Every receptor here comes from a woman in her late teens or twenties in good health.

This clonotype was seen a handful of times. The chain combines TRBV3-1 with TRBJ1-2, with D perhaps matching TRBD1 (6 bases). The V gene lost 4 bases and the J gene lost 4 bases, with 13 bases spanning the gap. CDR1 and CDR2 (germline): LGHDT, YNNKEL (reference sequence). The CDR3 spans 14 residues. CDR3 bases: TGTGCCAGCAGCCCCCAGGACAGTTCCTATGGCTACACCTTC. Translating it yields CASSPQDSSYGYTF.

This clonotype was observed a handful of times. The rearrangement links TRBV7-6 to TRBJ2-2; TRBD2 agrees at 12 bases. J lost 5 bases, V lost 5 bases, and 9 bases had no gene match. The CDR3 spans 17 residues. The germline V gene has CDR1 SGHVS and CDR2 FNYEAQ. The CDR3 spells CASSQPTSGSSTGELFF. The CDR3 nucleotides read TGTGCCAGCAGCCAACCGACTAGCGGGAGTAGTACCGGGGAGCTGTTTTTT. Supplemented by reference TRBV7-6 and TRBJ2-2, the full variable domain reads GAGVSQSPRYKVTKRGQDVALRCDPISGHVSLYWYRQALGQGPEFLTYFNYEAQQDKSGLPNDRFSAERPEGSISTLTIQRTEQRDSAMYRCASSQPTSGSSTGELFFGEGSRLTVL.

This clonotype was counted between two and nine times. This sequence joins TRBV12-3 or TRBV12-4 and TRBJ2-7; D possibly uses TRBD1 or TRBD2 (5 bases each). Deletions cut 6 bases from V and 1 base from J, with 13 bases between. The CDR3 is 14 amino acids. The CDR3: CASSPGQASYEQYV. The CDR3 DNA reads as TGTGCCAGCAGCCCGGGGCAGGCATCCTACGAGCAGTACGTC.

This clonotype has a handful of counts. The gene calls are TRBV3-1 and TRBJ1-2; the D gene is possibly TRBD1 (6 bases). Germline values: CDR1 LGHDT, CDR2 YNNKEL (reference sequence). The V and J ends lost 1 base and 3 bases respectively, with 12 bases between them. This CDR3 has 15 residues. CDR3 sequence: CASSQGPGAYYGYTF. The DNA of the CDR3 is TGTGCCAGCAGCCAAGGTCCAGGGGCCTACTATGGCTACACCTTC.

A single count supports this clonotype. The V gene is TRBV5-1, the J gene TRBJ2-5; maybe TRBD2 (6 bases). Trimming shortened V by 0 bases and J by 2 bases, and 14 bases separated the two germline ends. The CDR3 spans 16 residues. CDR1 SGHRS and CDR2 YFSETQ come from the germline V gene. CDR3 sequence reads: CASSLVGGSLQETQYF. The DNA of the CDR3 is TGCGCCAGCAGCTTGGTCGGAGGGAGTCTACAAGAGACCCAGTACTTC.

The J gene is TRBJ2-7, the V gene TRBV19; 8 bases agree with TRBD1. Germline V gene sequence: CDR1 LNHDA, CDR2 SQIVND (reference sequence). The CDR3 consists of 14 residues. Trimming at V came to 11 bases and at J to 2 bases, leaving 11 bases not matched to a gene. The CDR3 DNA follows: TGTGCCTCCAGGACCACAGGGGGACCCTACGAGCAGTACTTC. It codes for CASRTTGGPYEQYF. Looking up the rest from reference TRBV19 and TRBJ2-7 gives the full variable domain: DGGITQSPKYLFRKEGQNVTLSCEQNLNHDAMYWYRQDPGQGLRLIYYSQIVNDFQKGDIAEGYSVSREKKESFPLTVTSAQKNPTAFYLCASRTTGGPYEQYFGPGTRLTVT.

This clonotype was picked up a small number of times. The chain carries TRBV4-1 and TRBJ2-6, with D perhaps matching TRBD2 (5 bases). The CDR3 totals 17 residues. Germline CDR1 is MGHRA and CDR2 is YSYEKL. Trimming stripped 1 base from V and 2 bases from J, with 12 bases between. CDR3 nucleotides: TGCGCCAGCAGCCAAGGGGTAGGGAGAACTGGGGCCAACGTCCTGACTTTC. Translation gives CASSQGVGRTGANVLTF.

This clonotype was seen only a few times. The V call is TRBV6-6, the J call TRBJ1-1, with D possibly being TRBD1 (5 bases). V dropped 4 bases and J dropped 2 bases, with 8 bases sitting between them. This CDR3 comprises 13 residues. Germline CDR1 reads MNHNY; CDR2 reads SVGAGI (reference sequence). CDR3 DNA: TGTGCCAGCAGTTTCAGGGTTAACACTGAAGCTTTCTTT. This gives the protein CASSFRVNTEAFF.

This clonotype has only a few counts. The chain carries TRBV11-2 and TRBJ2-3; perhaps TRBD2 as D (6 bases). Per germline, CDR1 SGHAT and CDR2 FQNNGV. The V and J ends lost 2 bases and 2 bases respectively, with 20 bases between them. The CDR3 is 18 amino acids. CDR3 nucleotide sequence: TGTGCCAGCAGCTTATTTCTGAGGGCGGGACCAAACACAGATACGCAGTATTTT. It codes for CASSLFLRAGPNTDTQYF.

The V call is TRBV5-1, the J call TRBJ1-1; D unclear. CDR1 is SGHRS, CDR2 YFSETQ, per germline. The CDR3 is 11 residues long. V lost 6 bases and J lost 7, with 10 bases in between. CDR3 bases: TGCGCCAGCACCCGCGGGTATGAAGCTTTCTTT. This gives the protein CASTRGYEAFF.

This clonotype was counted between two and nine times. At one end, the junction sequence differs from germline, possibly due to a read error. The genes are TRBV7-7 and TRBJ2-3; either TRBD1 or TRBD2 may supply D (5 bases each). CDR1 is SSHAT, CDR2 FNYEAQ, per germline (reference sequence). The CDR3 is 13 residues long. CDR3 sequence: CASSETAGTTKHF. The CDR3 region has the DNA TGTGCCAGCAGCGAGACTGCCGGGACGACTAAGCATTTT.

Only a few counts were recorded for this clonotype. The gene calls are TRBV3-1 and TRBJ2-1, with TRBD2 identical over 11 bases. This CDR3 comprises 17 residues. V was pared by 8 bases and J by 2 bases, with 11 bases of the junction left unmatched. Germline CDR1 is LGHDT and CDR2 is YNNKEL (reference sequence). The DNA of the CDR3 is TGTGCCAGCTCACCAAGGCTAGCGGGAGGACCCTACAATGAGCAGTTCTTC. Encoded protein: CASSPRLAGGPYNEQFF.

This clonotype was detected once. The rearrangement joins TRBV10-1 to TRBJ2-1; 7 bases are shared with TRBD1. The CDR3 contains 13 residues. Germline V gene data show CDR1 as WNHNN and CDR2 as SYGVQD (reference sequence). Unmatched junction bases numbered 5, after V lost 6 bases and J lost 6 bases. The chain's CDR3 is CASRGQLGNEQFF. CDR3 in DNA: TGCGCCAGCAGGGGACAGCTAGGCAATGAGCAGTTCTTC.